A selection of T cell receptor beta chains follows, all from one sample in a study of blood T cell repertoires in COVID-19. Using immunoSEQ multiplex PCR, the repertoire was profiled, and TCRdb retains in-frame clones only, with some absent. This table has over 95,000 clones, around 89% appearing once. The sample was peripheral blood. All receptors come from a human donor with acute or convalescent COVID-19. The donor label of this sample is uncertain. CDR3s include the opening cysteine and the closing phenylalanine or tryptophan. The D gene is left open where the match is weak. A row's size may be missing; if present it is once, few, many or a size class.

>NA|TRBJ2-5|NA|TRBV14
CASSPNGRTQYF
TGTGCCAGCAGCCCAAACGGGAGGACCCAGTACTTC
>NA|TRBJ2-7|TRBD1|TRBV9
CASSVGTEYSYEQYF
TGTGCCAGCAGCGTCGGGACAGAATACTCCTACGAGCAGTACTTC
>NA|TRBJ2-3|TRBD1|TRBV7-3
CASSPTGGSPDTQYF
TGTGCCAGCAGCCCAACAGGGGGCTCCCCAGATACGCAGTATTTT
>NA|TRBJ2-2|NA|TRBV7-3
CASSSLPDTGELFF
TGTGCCAGCAGCTCCCTCCCCGACACCGGGGAGCTGTTTTTT
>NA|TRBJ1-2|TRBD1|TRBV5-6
CASSSTGQGHYGYTF
TGTGCCAGCAGCTCCACGGGACAGGGACACTATGGCTACACCTTC
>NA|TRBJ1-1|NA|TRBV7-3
CASSLIGGNTEAFF
TGTGCCAGCAGCTTAATCGGGGGGAACACTGAAGCTTTCTTT
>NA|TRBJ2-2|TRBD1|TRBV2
CANGQGAGELFF
TGTGCCAACGGACAGGGGGCCGGGGAGCTGTTTTTT
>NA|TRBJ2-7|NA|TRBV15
CATRQTGSSYEQYF
TGTGCCACCAGGCAGACAGGATCCTCCTACGAGCAGTACTTC
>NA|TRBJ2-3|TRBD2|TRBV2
CASSLAGGLNTDTQYF
TGTGCCAGCAGTCTAGCGGGGGGGCTCAACACAGATACGCAGTATTTT
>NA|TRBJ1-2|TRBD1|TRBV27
CASSLQGAEGYTF
TGTGCCAGCAGTCTCCAGGGGGCGGAGGGCTACACCTTC
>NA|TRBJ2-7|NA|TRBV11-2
CASSLSPDWSTSYEQYF
TGTGCCAGCAGCTTAAGTCCTGACTGGTCCACCTCCTACGAGCAGTACTTC
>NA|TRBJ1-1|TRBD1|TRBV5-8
CASSLETGVSEAFF
TGTGCCAGCAGCTTAGAGACAGGGGTATCCGAAGCTTTCTTT
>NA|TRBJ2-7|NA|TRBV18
CASSPSRSSYEQYF
TGTGCCAGCTCACCCTCGAGGAGCTCCTACGAGCAGTACTTC
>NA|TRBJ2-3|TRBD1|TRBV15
CATSLPGQGTDTQYF
TGTGCCACCAGCCTGCCGGGACAGGGCACAGATACGCAGTATTTT
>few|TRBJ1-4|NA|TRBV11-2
CASSLVSGRGEKLFF
TGTGCCAGCAGCTTAGTGTCGGGAAGAGGGGAAAAACTGTTTTTT
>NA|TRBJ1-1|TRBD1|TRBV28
CASSPWDREGEAFF
TGTGCCAGCAGTCCCTGGGACAGGGAGGGTGAAGCTTTCTTT
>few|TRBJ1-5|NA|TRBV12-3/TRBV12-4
CASSTADNQPQHF
TGTGCCAGCAGTACAGCCGACAATCAGCCCCAGCATTTT
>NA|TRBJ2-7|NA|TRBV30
CAWSVSAGRFHYEQYF
TGTGCCTGGAGTGTATCGGCAGGGCGTTTTCACTACGAGCAGTACTTC
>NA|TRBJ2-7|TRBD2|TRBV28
CATNGLAGSYEQYF
TGTGCCACCAACGGACTAGCGGGTAGCTACGAGCAGTACTTC
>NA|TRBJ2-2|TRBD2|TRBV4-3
CASSQGAGVHTGELFF
TGCGCCAGCAGCCAAGGAGCGGGAGTGCACACCGGGGAGCTGTTTTTT
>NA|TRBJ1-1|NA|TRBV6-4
CASSEVQGSGRYRSEAFF
TGTGCCAGCAGTGAGGTGCAGGGTAGCGGTCGTTACCGATCTGAAGCTTTCTTT
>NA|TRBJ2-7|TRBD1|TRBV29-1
CSAKPGQTYEQYF
TGCAGCGCTAAACCGGGACAGACCTACGAGCAGTACTTC
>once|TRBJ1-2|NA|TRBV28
CASNEFTPVYGYTF
TGTGCCAGCAACGAATTTACACCCGTTTATGGCTACACCTTC
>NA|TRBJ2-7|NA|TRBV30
CAWKWGDWSYEQYF
TGTGCCTGGAAATGGGGGGACTGGTCCTACGAGCAGTACTTC
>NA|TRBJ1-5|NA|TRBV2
CASRARADNNQPQHF
TGTGCCAGCAGGGCAAGGGCGGACAACAATCAGCCCCAGCATTTT
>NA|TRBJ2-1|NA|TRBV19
CASSAQYNEQFF
TGTGCCAGTAGTGCACAGTACAATGAGCAGTTCTTC
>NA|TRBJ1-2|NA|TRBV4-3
CASSQDLTAHYGYTF
TGCGCCAGCAGCCAAGACCTGACTGCTCACTATGGCTACACCTTC
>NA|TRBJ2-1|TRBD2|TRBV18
CASSPPSGSGEQFF
TGTGCCAGCTCACCCCCTAGCGGGAGTGGTGAGCAGTTCTTC